This record looks at one TCR beta chain sequence and its context. As yet, its antigen is unknown. These data are taken from a study of CD8 T cells in ankylosing spondylitis. As the method for making TCR beta libraries, quantitative 5'-RACE with molecular barcodes was used. TCRdb re-called the 5' RACE reads with MiXCR, one entry per CDR3 protein. Of about 130,000 distinct CDR3 sequences listed, approximately 9.7% are singletons. General study points: Seemingly characteristic of ankylosing spondylitis blood was a TCR beta motif consisting of roughly 8 highly homologous variants. Relatively scarce in peripheral blood, disease-linked clones were CD8+.

The CDR3 extends over 15 amino acids. V was pared by 2 bases and J by 1 base, with 12 bases between. The germline V gene encodes CDR1 SGHKS and CDR2 YYEKEE (reference sequence). Sequencing was carried out using blood, either unsorted or a sorted T cell fraction (not recorded which). The sequence derives from a male donor with ankylosing spondylitis or in good health (not recorded which). This sequence joins TRBV5-5 and TRBJ2-5; D remains ambiguous. CDR3 in amino acids: CASSLAPRAQETQYF. In DNA form, the CDR3 reads TGTGCCAGCAGCTTAGCACCCCGGGCCCAAGAGACCCAGTACTTC.